These 28 T cell receptor beta chains originate from one sample sequenced in a study of blood T cells in healthy people across ages. With a J-beta primer mix and a sample-barcoded 5' primer, a second PCR ran about 6 to 11 cycles. TCRdb processed the 5' RACE reads anew with MiXCR; each CDR3 protein has one entry. The table includes roughly 1.9 million distinct CDR3 sequences, about 39% detected once. Sequencing was performed on blood. The receptors were sampled from a human donor in good health.

This chain connects TRBV7-2 to TRBJ1-5; 8 bases align to TRBD1. Germline CDR1 SGHTA, CDR2 FQGNSA. Germline trimming cut 5 bases from V and 9 bases from J; bases unmatched to any gene: 6. CDR3 length: 13 residues. CDR3 sequence: CASSPDRVGPQHF. The CDR3 region has the DNA TGTGCCAGCAGCCCGGACAGGGTTGGGCCCCAGCATTTT.

This clonotype was found a few times. CDR3: CASSKKTSLETQYF. The DNA for the CDR3 is TGTGCCAGCAGCAAAAAGACTAGCCTCGAGACCCAGTACTTC. The V and J genes are TRBV7-2 and TRBJ2-5; 7 nucleotides agree with TRBD2. The germline V gene encodes CDR1 SGHTA and CDR2 FQGNSA. CDR3 size: 14 residues. Trimming cost V 5 bases and J 5 bases; bases outside gene matches: 8.

This clonotype was observed a handful of times. The chain carries TRBV4-3 and TRBJ1-2, with D unclear. V shed 2 bases and J shed 1 base, with 17 bases lying between them. Per germline, CDR1 LGHNA and CDR2 YSLEER. The CDR3 totals 17 residues. The CDR3 spells CASSQSLRGKGNYGYTF. CDR3 DNA: TGCGCCAGCAGCCAATCCCTCAGAGGGAAGGGTAACTATGGCTACACCTTC.

V usage is TRBV12-3 or TRBV12-4 and J usage is TRBJ1-5; D might be TRBD1 (5 bases). V was pared by 6 bases and J by 5 bases, with 17 bases between. CDR3 length equals 15 residues. The DNA for the CDR3 is TGTGCCAGCAGCTCAAGGACGGGGGTGGATCAGCCCCAGCATTTT. Translating it yields CASSSRTGVDQPQHF.

The CDR3 reads CASSPGDRGRGSLHF. For the CDR3, the DNA is TGTGCCAGCAGCCCCGGGGACAGGGGGCGAGGGTCCCTCCACTTT. The V and J genes are TRBV7-2 and TRBJ1-6; 12 bases map to TRBD1. CDR1 and CDR2 (germline): SGHTA, FQGNSA. The J segment lost 14 bases and the V segment lost 5 bases, leaving 10 bases of the junction unmatched. The CDR3 is 15 amino acids.

The V call is TRBV7-9, the J call TRBJ1-1, with D maybe TRBD1 (5 bases). This CDR3 has 16 residues. Germline CDR1 SEHNR, CDR2 FQNEAQ (reference sequence). Trimming pared 5 bases from V and 0 bases from J, leaving 16 bases between. The CDR3 reads CASSQEGRGVNTEAFF. The DNA of the CDR3 is TGTGCCAGCAGCCAGGAGGGGAGGGGAGTGAACACTGAAGCTTTCTTT. The variable domain in full, completed from reference TRBV7-9 and TRBJ1-1, reads DTGVSQNPRHKITKRGQNVTFRCDPISEHNRLYWYRQTLGQGPEFLTYFQNEAQLEKSRLLSDRFSAERPKGSFSTLEIQRTEQGDSAMYLCASSQEGRGVNTEAFFGQGTRLTVV.

Remarks on this clonotype: A read error may produce the germline difference seen at one junction end. V is TRBV5-1 and J is TRBJ2-2, with D possibly TRBD1 on 6 matching bases. Germline-derived CDR1 and CDR2 are SGHRS and YFSETQ. This CDR3 is built from 16 residues. CDR3: CASSPHRDITTGEPFF. CDR3 sequence (DNA): TGCGCCAGCAGCCCTCACCGGGACATCACCACCGGGGAGCCGTTTTTT.

The chain carries TRBV5-6 and TRBJ2-1, with TRBD1 identical over 10 bases. Trimming at V came to 3 bases and at J to 7 bases, leaving 7 bases not matched to a gene. This CDR3 spans 15 amino acids. The germline CDR1 and CDR2 sequences are SGHDT and YYEEEE. The CDR3 here is CASSSVGTGENEQFF. DNA of the CDR3: TGTGCCAGCAGCTCGGTGGGGACAGGGGAAAATGAGCAGTTCTTC.

In this sample, this clonotype turned up a few times. The chain carries TRBV12-3 or TRBV12-4 and TRBJ1-1, with D uncertain. Deletions cut 4 bases from V and 4 bases from J, with 7 bases between. The length of the CDR3 is 12 residues. DNA of the CDR3: TGTGCCAGCAGTTCGGTAATCACTGAAGCTTTCTTT. This translates into CASSSVITEAFF.

The chain uses TRBV28 and TRBJ2-2; D gene uncertain. The CDR3 covers 12 residues. The germline V gene encodes CDR1 MDHEN and CDR2 SYDVKM. V lost 4 bases to trimming and J lost 12 bases, with 12 bases between them. CDR3 DNA: TGTGCCAGCAGTTCCCCGAATGTGAAGCTGTTTTTT. This translates into CASSSPNVKLFF.

This clonotype came up a few times. This sequence joins TRBV12-3 or TRBV12-4 and TRBJ1-4, with a tentative D call TRBD1 (6 bases). CDR3 length equals 15 residues. Trimming shortened V by 5 bases and J by 11 bases, and 21 bases separated the two germline ends. The chain's CDR3 is CASSPRGDQMEKLFF. CDR3 in DNA: TGTGCCAGCAGTCCCAGGGGCGACCAAATGGAGAAACTGTTTTTT.

As for this clonotype: One base away lies a much larger clone, so this may be a sequencing read error. This chain links TRBV7-2 with TRBJ2-7; TRBD1 aligns across 9 bases. Germline assignment: CDR1 SGHTA and CDR2 FQGNSA. Trimming took 1 base from V and 3 from J; bases not matched to a gene: 1. CDR3 size: 14 residues. CDR3 region: CASSLEDRGYEQYF. The DNA for the CDR3 is TGTGCCAGCAGCTTAGAGGACAGGGGCTACGAGCAGTACTTC.

The V gene is TRBV18, the J gene TRBJ1-5, with a tentative D call TRBD1 (6 bases). The V and J ends lost 3 bases and 4 bases respectively, with 16 bases between them. Germline CDR1 KGHSH, CDR2 LQKENI. The CDR3 contains 16 residues. The CDR3 sequence: CASSPVGTGPNQPQHF. In DNA, the CDR3 is TGTGCCAGCTCACCTGTGGGCACAGGGCCAAATCAGCCCCAGCATTTT. The entire variable domain, with the rest obtained from reference TRBV18 and TRBJ1-5, is as follows: NAGVMQNPRHLVRRRGQEARLRCSPMKGHSHVYWYRQLPEEGLKFMVYLQKENIIDESGMPKERFSAEFPKEGPSILRIQQVVRGDSAAYFCASSPVGTGPNQPQHFGDGTRLSIL.

V and J are TRBV10-3 and TRBJ1-4; TRBD1 aligns across 7 bases. Germline-derived CDR1 and CDR2 are ENHRY and SYGVKD. The ends lost 3 bases at V and 4 bases at J; junction bases unmatched: 8. This CDR3 region has 16 residues. As DNA, the CDR3 is TGTGCCATCAGTGACCTACCAGGGGGAAGTAATGAAAAACTGTTTTTT. This translates into CAISDLPGGSNEKLFF.

The chain employs TRBV2 and TRBJ1-2, with a tentative D call TRBD1 (6 bases). Trimming left V 4 bases short and J 1 base short, with 13 bases between. Germline V CDR1 and CDR2: SNHLY, FYNNEI. CDR3 length: 15 amino acids. CDR3 in amino acids: CASSVGGDGNYGYTF. CDR3 DNA sequence: TGTGCCAGCAGTGTGGGGGGCGATGGTAACTATGGCTACACCTTC.

V usage is TRBV4-2 and J usage is TRBJ2-1; 8 bases align to TRBD2. The J segment lost 5 bases and the V segment lost 0 bases, leaving 9 bases of the junction unmatched. The CDR3 has 17 amino acids. Germline CDR1 reads LGHNA; CDR2 reads YNFKEQ. The chain's CDR3 is CASSQDVGGGTNNEQFF. CDR3 DNA: TGTGCCAGCAGCCAAGATGTTGGCGGGGGGACAAACAATGAGCAGTTCTTC.

The chain carries TRBV7-9 and TRBJ2-7; D gene unclear. The CDR3 consists of 12 residues. Germline values: CDR1 SEHNR, CDR2 FQNEAQ (reference sequence). The V end was cut by 5 bases, the J end by 5 bases, with 10 bases between. This CDR3 reads CASSPEFHEQYF. DNA of the CDR3: TGTGCCAGCAGCCCAGAATTCCACGAGCAGTACTTC.

The chain is built from TRBV9 and TRBJ2-7, with D maybe TRBD2 (6 bases). The CDR3 is made up of 15 amino acids. Trimming took 0 bases from V and 3 from J, leaving 13 bases between them. Germline V CDR1 and CDR2: SGDLS, YYNGEE. The CDR3, as DNA: TGTGCCAGCAGCGTAGGACGCGGGGAATACTACGAGCAGTACTTC. Protein product: CASSVGRGEYYEQYF.

The rearrangement joins TRBV4-1 to TRBJ1-2; TRBD1 aligns across 9 bases. This CDR3 has 15 amino acids. Germline CDR1 and CDR2: MGHRA and YSYEKL. With V trimmed by 0 bases and J by 5 bases, 4 bases remained unmatched. The CDR3 spells CASSQEGQGLYGYTF. CDR3 coding DNA: TGCGCCAGCAGCCAAGAGGGACAGGGTTTATATGGCTACACCTTC.

The V gene is TRBV4-2, the J gene TRBJ1-1; no clear D gene. The germline V and J ends were trimmed by 1 base and 11 bases, with 20 bases remaining between them. This CDR3 region has 15 residues. Germline V gene lookup returns CDR1 LGHNA and CDR2 YNFKEQ. The chain's CDR3 is CASSQGSADPPWAFF. The DNA of the CDR3 is TGTGCCAGCAGCCAAGGCTCGGCGGACCCACCGTGGGCTTTCTTT.

V is TRBV7-2 and J is TRBJ2-3, with TRBD1 matching 9 bases. The CDR3 is made up of 16 amino acids. Germline CDR1 SGHTA, CDR2 FQGNSA. The junction had 6 bases not matched to a gene; V was cut back by 5 bases and J by 0 bases. The CDR3, as DNA: TGTGCCAGCAGCCCCAGGGGACAGGGTAGCACAGATACGCAGTATTTT. Encoded protein: CASSPRGQGSTDTQYF.

The gene calls are TRBV24-1 and TRBJ2-3, with D possibly TRBD2 on 6 matching bases. Germline CDR1 and CDR2: KGHDR and SFDVKD. V lost 4 bases, J lost 2 bases, and 21 bases lay in between. There are 18 residues in the CDR3. The CDR3 sequence: CATSEHSEPGLPTDTQYF. CDR3 nucleotide sequence: TGTGCCACCAGTGAGCACTCCGAACCGGGACTCCCCACAGATACGCAGTATTTT.

This clonotype was recorded many times. This chain joins TRBV7-2 and TRBJ2-1, with D maybe TRBD1 (5 bases). CDR3 size: 13 residues. Per the germline V gene, CDR1 is SGHTA and CDR2 is FQGNSA. V was shortened by 3 bases and J by 10 bases, with 13 bases between the two germline ends. CDR3 sequence (DNA): TGTGCCAGCAGCTTTCAGGGCCTAGGGGAGCAGTTCTTC. Translated: CASSFQGLGEQFF. Supplemented by reference TRBV7-2 and TRBJ2-1, the full variable domain reads GAGVSQSPSNKVTEKGKDVELRCDPISGHTALYWYRQSLGQGLEFLIYFQGNSAPDKSGLPSDRFSAERTGGSVSTLTIQRTQQEDSAVYLCASSFQGLGEQFFGPGTRLTVL.

This clonotype has just a few counts. The J gene is TRBJ1-5, the V gene TRBV10-3; D remains unclear. The germline V and J ends were trimmed by 6 bases and 2 bases, with 20 bases remaining between them. This CDR3 contains 17 residues. Germline V gene data show CDR1 as ENHRY and CDR2 as SYGVKD. The CDR3 loop reads CAISAFEGGYGNQPQHF. CDR3 nucleotides: TGTGCCATCAGCGCGTTCGAGGGTGGTTATGGCAATCAGCCCCAGCATTTT.

The chain has TRBV4-1 and TRBJ1-4; D ambiguous. The CDR3 extends over 14 amino acids. Germline CDR1 MGHRA, CDR2 YSYEKL. With 2 bases removed from V and 8 bases from J, the gap between germline ends came to 12 bases. Here the CDR3 DNA reads TGCGCCAGCAGCCAACCCCAGCTCAGGGAAAAACTGTTTTTT. Its translation: CASSQPQLREKLFF.

V usage is TRBV9 and J usage is TRBJ1-1, with 10 bases identical to TRBD1. Germline CDR1 SGDLS, CDR2 YYNGEE. The J segment lost 4 bases and the V segment lost 1 base, leaving 10 bases of the junction unmatched. The CDR3 runs 17 residues. CDR3 amino acids: CASSVLRGGTGVTEAFF. Written as DNA, the CDR3 is TGTGCCAGCAGCGTATTGCGGGGGGGGACAGGGGTCACTGAAGCTTTCTTT.

This clonotype has a handful of counts. The junction and the germline gene differ at one end; a read error may be behind it. The chain joins TRBV6-2 or TRBV6-3 to TRBJ1-2; D uncertain. The germline V gene has CDR1 MNHEY and CDR2 SVGEGT. The CDR3 is 15 residues long. The CDR3 nucleotides are TGTGCCGGCAGTTACTCGGTCAACTCCAACTATGGCTACACCTTC. Protein product: CAGSYSVNSNYGYTF.

The rearrangement links TRBV20-1 to TRBJ2-1; the D gene is possibly TRBD2 (5 bases). The V gene lost 4 bases and the J gene lost 4 bases, with 20 bases spanning the gap. Germline assignment: CDR1 DFQATT and CDR2 SNEGSKA (reference sequence). This CDR3 has 16 residues. The CDR3 nucleotides are TGCAGTGCTATCTTCTTTGGGAGCGGATTGTACAATGAGCAGTTCTTC. Amino acid sequence: CSAIFFGSGLYNEQFF.